This TCR beta chain is from a study of blood T cell repertoires in COVID-19 (dated by TCRdb to 2020 to 2021). As for the study more broadly: The collaborator samples originated in the United States, Italy and Spain and spanned the acute and convalescent phases of COVID-19. The repertoires were released in a freely available public database intended as a resource for research on the immune response to SARS-CoV-2. The prospective study material was composed of cDNA or gDNA derived from T cells, B-cell-depleted T cells, or PBMCs. Subjects who had been exposed to COVID-19, were actively infected with it, or had recovered from it provided the deeply sampled blood TCRbeta repertoires that made up the dataset. Samples were obtained from the ongoing ImmuneRACE study (first 160 participants) and from about 1,300 subjects provided by 6 global collaborators. HLA class I and class II types, where available, came from metadata supplied by the sample provider rather than from assay-based typing. A de-identified subject ID, COVID-19 status, age in years and sex were almost always included in the sample metadata.

With regard to this clone: Its antigen is not yet known. No base-level quality is on record; no much larger clone is a single base apart.

V lost 5 bases and J lost 0 bases, and the count of bases not matched to a germline gene is 6. Based on the germline V gene, the CDR1 and CDR2 sequences are SGHVS and FNYEAQ. Including the terminal cysteine and phenylalanine, the CDR3 comprises 15 residues. Of all the DNA, just the CDR3 is kept, 45 bases in frame from base 1. What the authors observed across the whole study: Clinical and demographic metadata were provided uncurated, with the amount varying by source and participant.

Each collaborating institution followed its own protocols to collect whole blood in K2EDTA tubes. For TCRbeta analysis, collaborators shipped samples as frozen whole blood, isolated PBMCs, or DNA extracted from either of those sample types. TCRbeta CDR3 regions were amplified from genomic DNA by means of the immunoSEQ Assay, a bias-controlled multiplex PCR. Processing in the source paper ran as follows. The number of nucleated cells in each sample was estimated by amplification of reference gene primers within the assay. To quantify the absolute abundance of each unique TCRbeta CDR3 rearrangement, sequence reads were collapsed and filtered. For each sample, productive Simpson clonality was calculated as the square root of Simpson's diversity index over productive rearrangements. The immuneACCESS repertoire file appears here via TCRdb, limited to in-frame rearrangements. These files lack a portion of the clones; in checked studies, under half of the deficit traces to unresolved V genes, and the cause of the others is not known. V, J and clone size are taken as reported in that table, and D and trimming were inferred from the DNA itself. Present in this sample are 150,000 to 200,000 clones, roughly 85% of which were seen just once. More than 1% of the sample rests with the top ten.

Sample: peripheral blood. In this chain, TRBV7-6 is recombined with TRBJ1-2; TRBD1 aligns with 7 central bases. This clonotype was sampled from a man aged 40-50 years with acute or convalescent COVID-19. In nucleotide form, the sequence is TGTGCCAGCAGCCTCCAGGGGGGTACTAACTATGGCTACACCTTC. The translation is CASSLQGGTNYGYTF.